Sequencing of this TCR beta chain was carried out in a study of blood T cell repertoires in COVID-19. The germline V gene has CDR1 PRHDT and CDR2 FYEKMQ (reference sequence). The CDR3 loop spans 16 amino acids. V gave up 6 bases and J gave up 6 bases; unmatched junction bases: 8. The table lists this clone with a few counts. Measured with immunoSEQ multiplex PCR; TCRdb has only the in-frame clones, and not every one. The top ten clones hold 10% of a sample with some 260,000 clones, 75% to 90% of them seen once. This receptor was obtained from a woman in her seventies with COVID-19, enrolled during active disease. The sequenced material came from peripheral blood. The rearrangement uses TRBV13 and TRBJ2-2; 12 nucleotides agree with TRBD2. The CDR3 loop reads CASRELAGGGAGELFF. CDR3 nucleotides: TGTGCCAGCAGAGAACTAGCGGGAGGAGGGGCCGGGGAGCTGTTTTTT.